The present T cell receptor beta chain was sequenced within a study of Ad26.COV2.S vaccination and SARS-CoV-2 variants. Trimming pared 3 bases from V and 3 bases from J, leaving 17 bases between. The CDR3 length is 15 residues. The germline gives CDR1 SQVTM, CDR2 ANQGSEA. Assay: immunoSEQ multiplex PCR; the TCRdb copy retains only in-frame clones and omits some. The sample has 200,000 to 250,000 clones; roughly 90% are singletons. Described treatment: 15 to 20 received Ad26.COV2.S at low or high dose, single or two shots; roughly five received placebo; per-sample allocation not given. Sampling was done on day 63 after the first vaccine or placebo injection.

The chain is built from TRBV29-1 and TRBJ1-2, with a possible D match to TRBD1 (6 bases). The input for sequencing was peripheral blood, taken in a trial of Ad26.COV2.S vaccine versus placebo. The receptor was isolated from a person between 18 and 65 years old who received the Ad26.COV2.S COVID-19 vaccine or a placebo. CDR3 in amino acids: CSVDRRQANDYGYTF. The DNA of the CDR3 is TGCAGCGTTGACAGGAGACAGGCCAACGACTATGGCTACACCTTC.